This TCR beta chain was profiled in a study of blood T cell repertoires in COVID-19 (dated by TCRdb to 2019 to 2021). Regarding the complete study: Samples covering the acute and convalescent phases of COVID-19 were provided by collaborators in the United States, Italy and Spain. Subjects who had been exposed to COVID-19, were actively infected with it, or had recovered from it provided the deeply sampled blood TCRbeta repertoires that made up the dataset. Sample metadata almost always included a de-identified subject ID, COVID-19 status, age in years and sex. A freely available public database, intended as a resource for researchers studying the immune response to SARS-CoV-2, is where the repertoires were released. Samples were obtained from the ongoing ImmuneRACE study (first 160 participants) and from 1,000 to 1,500 subjects provided by 6 global collaborators. Where available, HLA class I and class II types were obtained from metadata supplied by the sample provider rather than from assay-based typing. The prospective study material was composed of cDNA or gDNA derived from T cells, B-cell-depleted T cells, or PBMCs. Study-level results and caveats: How much clinical and demographic metadata was included differed by source and by participant, and the metadata was provided uncurated.

CDR1 is given as SGHAT and CDR2 as FQNNGV, both from the germline V gene. Trimming takes 1 base off V and 5 bases off J; junction bases not matched to a gene: 8. The CDR3 runs 16 residues from the cysteine to the phenylalanine. Here the CDR3 DNA is all that survives: 48 bases in frame from base 1. The collaborating institutions used their own protocols to collect whole blood in K2EDTA tubes. For TCRbeta analysis, collaborator samples were shipped as frozen whole blood, as isolated PBMCs, or as DNA extracted from either sample type. With regard to this clone: The target of this receptor is not known. No base quality information exists; no much larger clone differs at one position.

TCRbeta CDR3 regions were amplified from genomic DNA using the immunoSEQ Assay, a bias-controlled multiplex PCR. The published analysis was carried out like this. The number of nucleated cells in each sample was estimated from the amplification of reference gene primers within the assay. To quantify the absolute abundance of each unique TCRbeta CDR3 rearrangement, sequence reads were collapsed and filtered. For each sample, productive Simpson clonality was calculated by taking the square root of Simpson's diversity index across productive rearrangements. TCRdb re-hosts the immuneACCESS table, in-frame sequences only. Its copies lack some clones; in the studies checked, an unresolved V gene accounts for under half of them, and the cause for the rest is not known. V and J calls and clone size are copied from that table; D and trimming were computed from the DNA. For this sample the table gives around 250,000 clones, of which approximately 87% were detected only once. The ten largest clones capture around 9.1% of the sample.

The sequence came from a human donor in a cohort sampled during active COVID-19. The specimen sequenced was peripheral blood. The V gene is TRBV11-2 and the J gene is TRBJ2-5, and 9 bases in between align with TRBD1. The nucleotide sequence reads as follows: TGTGCCAGCAGCTTAGGCCCGGGACAGGGAACGGAGACCCAGTACTTC. Its product reads: CASSLGPGQGTETQYF.